These T cell receptor beta chains were read from a single sample in a study of blood T cell repertoires in COVID-19. Measured with immunoSEQ multiplex PCR; TCRdb has only the in-frame clones, and not every one. This table holds roughly 250,000 clones, approximately 79% found once. The specimen was peripheral blood. The receptor set was obtained from a middle-aged woman with active or convalescent COVID-19. CDR3s include the opening cysteine and the closing phenylalanine or tryptophan. D genes are given only for firm matches. For some rows the clone size is stated as once, few or many, or as a class when expanded; others skip it.

v_call	d_call	j_call	clone_size	cdr3_nt	cdr3_aa
TRBV18	TRBD1	TRBJ1-2	-	TGTGCCAGCTCACCAGAAGGGGGCGCCTTTAGCTATGGCTACACCTTC	CASSPEGGAFSYGYTF
TRBV5-1	-	TRBJ2-1	-	TGCGCCAGCAGCTTGAGTCCGGGATCAAACTACAATGAGCAGTTCTTC	CASSLSPGSNYNEQFF
TRBV30	TRBD1	TRBJ1-5	few	TGTGCCTGGGCCGGGACAGGGGACAATCAGCCCCAGCATTTT	CAWAGTGDNQPQHF
TRBV6-4	-	TRBJ1-3	-	TGTGCCAGCAGAACATGTCACCGGAGCTCTGGAAACACCATATATTTT	CASRTCHRSSGNTIYF
TRBV5-1	-	TRBJ2-5	-	TGCGCCAGCAGCTTGGTCGGGGAGACCCAGTACTTC	CASSLVGETQYF
TRBV28	TRBD1	TRBJ1-5	-	TGTGCCAGCAGTTCCCCAGGGGGTGGCAATCAGCCCCAGCATTTT	CASSSPGGGNQPQHF
TRBV6-1	-	TRBJ1-6	-	TGTGCCAGCAGTGAAGAGTCCTCCCTAGGCAATTCACCCCTCCACTTT	CASSEESSLGNSPLHF
TRBV24-1	TRBD1	TRBJ2-2	-	TGTGCCACCAGTGCCCCTAGGGGGACAGGGTCCCACGGGGAGCTGTTTTTT	CATSAPRGTGSHGELFF
TRBV28	TRBD1	TRBJ1-5	-	TGTGCCAGCGGCTTTTCAGGGACAGGGAACAATCAGCCCCAGCATTTT	CASGFSGTGNNQPQHF
TRBV6-5	-	TRBJ1-4	-	TGTGCCAGCAGTTACTCAGGGGGGGTGGGCGAAAAACTGTTTTTT	CASSYSGGVGEKLFF
TRBV10-3	-	TRBJ1-1	-	TGTGCCATCAGTGATGGTCTGAGCACTGAAGCTTTCTTT	CAISDGLSTEAFF
TRBV6-5	TRBD1	TRBJ2-3	-	TGTGCCAGCAGCAGAGGGACAGGTGGCACAGATACGCAGTATTTT	CASSRGTGGTDTQYF
TRBV2	-	TRBJ1-2	-	TGTGCCAGCAGTGAGGGCTTTACCCCCCTTCGCTATGGCTACACCTTC	CASSEGFTPLRYGYTF
TRBV6-1	-	TRBJ1-5	-	TGTGCCAGCAGTGACAACAATGGCAATCAGCCCCAGCATTTT	CASSDNNGNQPQHF